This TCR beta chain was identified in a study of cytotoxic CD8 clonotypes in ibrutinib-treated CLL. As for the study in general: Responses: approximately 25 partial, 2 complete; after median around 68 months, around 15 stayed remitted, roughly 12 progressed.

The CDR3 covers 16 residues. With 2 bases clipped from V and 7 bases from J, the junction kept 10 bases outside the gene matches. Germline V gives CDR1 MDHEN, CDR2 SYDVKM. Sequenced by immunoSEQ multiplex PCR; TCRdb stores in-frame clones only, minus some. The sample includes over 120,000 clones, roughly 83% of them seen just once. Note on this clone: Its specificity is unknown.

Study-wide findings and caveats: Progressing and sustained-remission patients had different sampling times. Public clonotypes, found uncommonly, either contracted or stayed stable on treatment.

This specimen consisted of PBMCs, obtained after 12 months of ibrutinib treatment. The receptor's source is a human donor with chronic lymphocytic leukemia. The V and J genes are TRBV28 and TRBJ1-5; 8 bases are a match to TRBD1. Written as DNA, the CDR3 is TGTGCCAGCAGTTTAGAATGGACAGGGAATTACCAGCCCCAGCATTTT. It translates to CASSLEWTGNYQPQHF.